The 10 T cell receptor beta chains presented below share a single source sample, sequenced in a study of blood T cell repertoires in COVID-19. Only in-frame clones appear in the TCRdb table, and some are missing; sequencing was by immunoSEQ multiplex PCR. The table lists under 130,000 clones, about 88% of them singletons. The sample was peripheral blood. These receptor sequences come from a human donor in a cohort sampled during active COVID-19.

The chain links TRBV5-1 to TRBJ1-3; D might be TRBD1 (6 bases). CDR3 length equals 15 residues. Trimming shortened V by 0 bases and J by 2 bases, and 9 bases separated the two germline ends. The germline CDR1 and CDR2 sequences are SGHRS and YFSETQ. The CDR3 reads CASSLDRAPGNTIYF. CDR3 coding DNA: TGCGCCAGCAGCTTGGACAGGGCCCCTGGAAACACCATATATTTT.

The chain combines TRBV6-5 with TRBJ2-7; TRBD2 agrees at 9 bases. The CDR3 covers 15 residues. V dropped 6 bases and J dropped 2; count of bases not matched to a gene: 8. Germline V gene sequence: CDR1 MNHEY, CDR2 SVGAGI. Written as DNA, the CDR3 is TGTGCCAGCAGCCTATTGAGCGGGGGGACCTACGAGCAGTACTTC. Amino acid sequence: CASSLLSGGTYEQYF.

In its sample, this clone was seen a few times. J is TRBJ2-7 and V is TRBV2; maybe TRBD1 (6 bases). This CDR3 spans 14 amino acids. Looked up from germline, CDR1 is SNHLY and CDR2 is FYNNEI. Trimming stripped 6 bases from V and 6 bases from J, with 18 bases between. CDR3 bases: TGTGCCAGCAGCAGCAGGGGATCGGGCACCGAGCAGTACTTC. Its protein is CASSSRGSGTEQYF.

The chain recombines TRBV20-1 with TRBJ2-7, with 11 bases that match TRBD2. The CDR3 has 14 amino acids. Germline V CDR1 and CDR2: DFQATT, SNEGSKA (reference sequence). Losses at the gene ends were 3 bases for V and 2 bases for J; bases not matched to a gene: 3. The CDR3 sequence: CSASKLAGAYEQYF. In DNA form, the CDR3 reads TGCAGTGCTAGTAAACTAGCGGGAGCCTACGAGCAGTACTTC.

In DNA, the CDR3 is TGTGCCAGCAGTGAAGCTGGCGGGAGGGCCGAACTAGGGTTCACAGATACGCAGTATTTT. Its translation: CASSEAGGRAELGFTDTQYF. V usage is TRBV6-1 and J usage is TRBJ2-3, with 9 bases that match TRBD2. CDR3 length: 20 residues. Germline CDR1 reads MNHNS; CDR2 reads SASEGT. V lost 0 bases and J lost 2; bases outside the gene matches: 15.

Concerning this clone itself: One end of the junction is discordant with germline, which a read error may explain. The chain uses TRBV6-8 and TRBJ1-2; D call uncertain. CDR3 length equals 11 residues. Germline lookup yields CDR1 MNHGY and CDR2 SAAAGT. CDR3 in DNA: TGTGCCGGCAGTTACCCGGGTGGCTACACCTTC. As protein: CAGSYPGGYTF.

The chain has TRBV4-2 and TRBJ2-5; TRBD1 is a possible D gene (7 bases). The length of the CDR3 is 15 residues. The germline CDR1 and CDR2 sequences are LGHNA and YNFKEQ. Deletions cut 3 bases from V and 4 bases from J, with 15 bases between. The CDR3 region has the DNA TGTGCCAGCAGCCATGGCGGGACAGAGGGAGAGACCCAGTACTTC. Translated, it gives CASSHGGTEGETQYF.

The CDR3 spells CASSQDEDRTYGYTF. CDR3 bases: TGCGCCAGCAGCCAAGATGAGGACAGAACCTATGGCTACACCTTC. This chain joins TRBV4-1 and TRBJ1-2; D is possibly TRBD1 (6 bases). The CDR3 contains 15 residues. CDR1 is MGHRA, CDR2 YSYEKL, per germline. Trimming shortened V by 0 bases and J by 4 bases, and 12 bases separated the two germline ends.

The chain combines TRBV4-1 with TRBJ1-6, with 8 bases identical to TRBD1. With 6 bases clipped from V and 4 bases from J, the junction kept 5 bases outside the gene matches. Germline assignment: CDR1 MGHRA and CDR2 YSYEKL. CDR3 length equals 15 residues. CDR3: CASRKTGEYNSPLHF. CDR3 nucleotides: TGCGCCAGCAGAAAGACAGGGGAATATAATTCACCCCTCCACTTT.

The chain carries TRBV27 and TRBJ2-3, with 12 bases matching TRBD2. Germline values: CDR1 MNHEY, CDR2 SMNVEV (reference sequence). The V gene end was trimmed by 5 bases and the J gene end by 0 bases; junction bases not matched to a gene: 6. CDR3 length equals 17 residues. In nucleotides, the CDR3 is TGTGCCAGCAGTCCCCGACTAGCGGGGGAAAGCACAGATACGCAGTATTTT. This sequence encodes CASSPRLAGESTDTQYF.